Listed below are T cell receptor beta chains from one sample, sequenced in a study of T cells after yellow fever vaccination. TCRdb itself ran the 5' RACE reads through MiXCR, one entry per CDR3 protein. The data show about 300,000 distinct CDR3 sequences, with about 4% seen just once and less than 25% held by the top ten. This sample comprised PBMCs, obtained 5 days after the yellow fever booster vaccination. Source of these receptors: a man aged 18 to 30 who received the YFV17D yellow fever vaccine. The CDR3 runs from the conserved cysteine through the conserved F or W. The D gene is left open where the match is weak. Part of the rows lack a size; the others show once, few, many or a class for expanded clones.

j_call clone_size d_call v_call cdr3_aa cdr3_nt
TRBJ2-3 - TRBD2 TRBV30 CAWSLPSRTSGLTDTQYF TGTGCCTGGAGCCTCCCCTCCCGGACTAGCGGATTAACAGATACGCAGTATTTT
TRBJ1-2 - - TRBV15 CASWHNVWDGPAGYTF TGTGCCAGCTGGCACAATGTTTGGGACGGCCCAGCTGGCTACACCTTC
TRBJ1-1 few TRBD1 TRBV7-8 CASSSYPRTGNTEAFF TGTGCCAGCAGCTCCTACCCCCGGACAGGGAACACTGAAGCTTTCTTT
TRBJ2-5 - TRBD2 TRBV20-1 CSARVPGGLAKTQYF TGCAGTGCTAGAGTTCCGGGGGGGCTCGCGAAGACCCAGTACTTC
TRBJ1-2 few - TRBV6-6 CASSYSLVNYGYTF TGTGCCAGCAGTTATAGTCTCGTCAACTATGGCTACACCTTC
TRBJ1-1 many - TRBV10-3 CAISAGAGYDTEAFF TGTGCCATCAGTGCGGGGGCAGGCTATGACACTGAAGCTTTCTTT
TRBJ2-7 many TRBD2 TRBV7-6 CASSSSQAGEYEQYF TGTGCCAGCAGCTCAAGCCAGGCGGGGGAATACGAGCAGTACTTC
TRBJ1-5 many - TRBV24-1 CATSDSRPGNQPQHF TGTGCCACCAGTGATTCGCGCCCGGGGAATCAGCCCCAGCATTTT
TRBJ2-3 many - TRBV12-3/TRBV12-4 CASTVRSDTQYF TGTGCCAGCACGGTGAGGTCAGATACGCAGTATTTT
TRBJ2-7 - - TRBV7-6 CASSSRDREYEQYF TGTGCCAGCAGCTCCCGGGACCGAGAATACGAGCAGTACTTC
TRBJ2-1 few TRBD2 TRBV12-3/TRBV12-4 CASSPGLAGFEYNEQFF TGTGCCAGCAGTCCCGGACTAGCGGGGTTTGAATACAATGAGCAGTTCTTC
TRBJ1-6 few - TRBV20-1 CSGRLNNSPLHF TGCAGCGGACGGCTTAATAATTCACCCCTCCACTTT
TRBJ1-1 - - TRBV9 CASSVSPLRGEHTEAFF TGTGCCAGCAGCGTATCTCCGCTCAGGGGAGAGCACACTGAAGCTTTCTTT
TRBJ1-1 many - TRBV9 CASSITVMNTEAFF TGTGCCAGCAGCATTACAGTCATGAACACTGAAGCTTTCTTT
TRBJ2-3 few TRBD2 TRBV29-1 CSVERAGGASDTQYF TGCAGCGTTGAAAGGGCCGGGGGGGCATCTGATACGCAGTATTTT
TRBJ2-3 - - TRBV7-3 CASSLRGRHTDTQYF TGTGCCAGCAGCTTACGGGGTAGGCACACAGATACGCAGTATTTT
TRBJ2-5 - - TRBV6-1 CASMGETQYF TGTGCCAGCATGGGAGAGACCCAGTACTTC
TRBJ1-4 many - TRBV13 CASSETRAGGKKLFF TGTGCCAGCAGCGAGACCCGGGCCGGAGGTAAAAAACTGTTTTTT
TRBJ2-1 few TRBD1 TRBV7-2 CASTRDSTYNEQFF TGTGCCAGCACCCGGGACAGCACCTACAATGAGCAGTTCTTC
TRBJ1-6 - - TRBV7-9 CASSSKGYNSPLHF TGTGCCAGCAGCTCTAAGGGTTATAATTCACCCCTCCACTTT
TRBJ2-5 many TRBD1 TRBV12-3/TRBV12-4 CASRGQAQETQYF TGTGCCAGCAGGGGACAGGCCCAAGAGACCCAGTACTTC
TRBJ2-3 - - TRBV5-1 CASAFGVSETDTQYF TGCGCCAGCGCATTTGGGGTTTCGGAAACAGATACGCAGTATTTT
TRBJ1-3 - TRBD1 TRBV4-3 CASSQLTGGSGNTIYF TGCGCCAGCAGCCAACTAACAGGGGGCTCTGGAAACACCATATATTTT
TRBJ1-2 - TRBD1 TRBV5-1 CASSSQGQDYGYTF TGCGCCAGCAGCTCACAGGGACAGGACTATGGCTACACCTTC
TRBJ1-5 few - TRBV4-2 CASSQDPPTGRAQPQHF TGTGCCAGCAGCCAAGATCCTCCCACAGGGAGGGCGCAGCCCCAGCATTTT
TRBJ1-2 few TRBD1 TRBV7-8 CASSSGQGAGYTF TGTGCCAGCAGCTCCGGACAGGGGGCGGGCTACACCTTC
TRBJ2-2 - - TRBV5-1 CASSFWGANTGELFF TGCGCCAGCAGCTTCTGGGGTGCGAACACCGGGGAGCTGTTTTTT
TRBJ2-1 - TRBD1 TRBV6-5 CASTFTRDRGNEQFF TGTGCCAGCACCTTCACGCGGGACAGGGGAAATGAGCAGTTCTTC
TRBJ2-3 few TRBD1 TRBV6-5 CASRLAGTGVEDTQYF TGTGCCAGCCGATTAGCCGGGACAGGGGTAGAAGATACGCAGTATTTT
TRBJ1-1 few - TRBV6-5 CASRPSGTARGEAFF TGTGCCAGCAGACCTTCCGGGACCGCCCGGGGTGAAGCTTTCTTT
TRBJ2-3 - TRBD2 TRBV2 CASRKAGGIRATQYF TGTGCCAGCAGGAAAGCGGGGGGGATTCGAGCTACGCAGTATTTT
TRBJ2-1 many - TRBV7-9 CASSHKVRVGRNEQFF TGTGCCAGCAGCCATAAGGTCCGGGTGGGTCGCAATGAGCAGTTCTTC
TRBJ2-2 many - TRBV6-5 CASSSDREENTGELFF TGTGCCAGCAGTTCCGACAGGGAGGAGAACACCGGGGAGCTGTTTTTT
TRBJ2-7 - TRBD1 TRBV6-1 CASSEVTTGVDEQYF TGTGCCAGCAGTGAAGTAACTACAGGGGTAGACGAGCAGTACTTC
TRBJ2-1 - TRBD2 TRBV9 CASSVGTSGGHSYNEQFF TGTGCCAGCAGCGTAGGAACTAGCGGGGGACACTCCTACAATGAGCAGTTCTTC
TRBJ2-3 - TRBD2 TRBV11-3 CASSWTSGTDTQYF TGTGCCAGCAGTTGGACTAGCGGCACAGATACGCAGTATTTT
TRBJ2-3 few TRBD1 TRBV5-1 CASRGQVGGTDTQYF TGCGCCAGCAGGGGACAGGTTGGAGGCACAGATACGCAGTATTTT
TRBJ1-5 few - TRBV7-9 CASSLGEGRGNQPQHF TGTGCCAGCAGCTTAGGGGAGGGCCGAGGCAATCAGCCCCAGCATTTT
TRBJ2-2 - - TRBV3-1 CASSPFQTGELFF TGTGCCAGCAGCCCTTTTCAGACCGGGGAGCTGTTTTTT
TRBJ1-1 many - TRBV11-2 CASSLVSVAEAFF TGTGCCAGCAGCTTAGTGTCCGTTGCTGAAGCTTTCTTT
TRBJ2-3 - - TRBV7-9 CASSANRDSPTDTQYF TGTGCCAGCAGCGCCAACCGGGACTCCCCCACAGATACGCAGTATTTT
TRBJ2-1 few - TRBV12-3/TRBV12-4 CASSSDSEIYNEQFF TGTGCCAGCAGTTCCGACAGTGAAATCTACAATGAGCAGTTCTTC
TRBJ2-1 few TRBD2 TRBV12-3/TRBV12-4 CASSRPGGSSYNEQFF TGTGCCAGCAGTCGACCGGGGGGTAGCTCCTACAATGAGCAGTTCTTC
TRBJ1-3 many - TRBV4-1 CASSQDRSSGNTIYF TGTGCCAGCAGCCAAGACCGAAGCTCTGGAAACACCATATATTTT
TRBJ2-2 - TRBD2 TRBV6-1 CASSPPGTSGAMNTGELFF TGTGCCAGCAGTCCCCCCGGGACTAGCGGGGCAATGAACACCGGGGAGCTGTTTTTT
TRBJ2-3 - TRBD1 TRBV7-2 CASSDRDRASTDTQYF TGTGCCAGCAGCGACCGGGACAGGGCTAGCACAGATACGCAGTATTTT